Listed here is a single T cell receptor beta chain. V was pared by 2 bases and J by 7 bases, with 2 bases of the junction left unmatched. The CDR3 covers 13 residues. Germline V gene data show CDR1 as DFQATT and CDR2 as SNEGSKA (reference sequence). The data were obtained in a study of blood T cells in healthy people across ages. PCR was performed a second time for about 6 to 12 cycles using a sample-barcoded 5' primer and a J-beta primer mix. TCRdb reprocessed the 5' RACE reads with MiXCR, giving one entry per CDR3 protein. The table records some 670,000 distinct CDR3 sequences, around 50% of them present only once.

The sequencing sample was made of blood. The V and J genes are TRBV20-1 and TRBJ1-4; 9 nucleotides match TRBD1. The receptor's source is a woman at least 80 years old in good health. CDR3: CSARNRGREKLFF. CDR3 bases: TGCAGTGCTAGAAACAGGGGGCGTGAAAAACTGTTTTTT.